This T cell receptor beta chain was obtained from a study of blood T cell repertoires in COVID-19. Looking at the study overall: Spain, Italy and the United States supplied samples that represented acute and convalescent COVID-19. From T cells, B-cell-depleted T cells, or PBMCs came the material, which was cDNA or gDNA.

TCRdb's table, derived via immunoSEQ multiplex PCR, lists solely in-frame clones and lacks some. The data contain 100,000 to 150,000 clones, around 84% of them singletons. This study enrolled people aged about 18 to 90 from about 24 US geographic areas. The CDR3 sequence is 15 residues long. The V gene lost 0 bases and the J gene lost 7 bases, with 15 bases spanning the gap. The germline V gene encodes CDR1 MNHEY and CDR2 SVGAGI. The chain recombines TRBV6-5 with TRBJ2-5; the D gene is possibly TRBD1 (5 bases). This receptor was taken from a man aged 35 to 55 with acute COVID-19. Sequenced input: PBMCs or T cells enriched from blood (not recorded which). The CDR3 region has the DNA TGTGCCAGCAGTTACTCTGGGGCAGGGCCCCGGACCCAGTACTTC. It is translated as CASSYSGAGPRTQYF.